The clone carrying this T cell receptor beta chain showed up just a few times. Its specificity is unknown. The length of the CDR3 is 12 residues. V lost 5 bases and J 12 bases, leaving 11 bases between the germline ends. In germline, CDR1 is SGHAT, CDR2 FQNNGV. These data come from a study of T cells after yellow fever vaccination. Study information: SMART-Seq v4 Ultra Low Input handled preparation of low-cell-number fractions. Broader study findings: Repertoires obtained by FACS sorting could include abundant clonotypes that entered as contaminants from the bulk population. The booster saw the reappearance of most primary-vaccination clones (roughly 95% CD4, about 90% CD8). Shared CD4/CD8 clonotypes were a small share, likely from convergent recombination.

TCRdb ran MiXCR on the 5' RACE reads and lists one entry per CDR3 protein. Of roughly 330,000 distinct CDR3 sequences listed, 6.5% to 8.5% are singletons. The chain recombines TRBV11-2 with TRBJ1-6; D unresolved. The receptor was isolated from a man between 18 and 35 years old who received the YFV17D yellow fever vaccine. Sequencing used PBMCs, obtained about 49 days after the first yellow fever vaccination. The DNA of the CDR3 is TGTGCCAGCAGCCGAATCGTAGAACCCCTCCACTTT. Encoded protein: CASSRIVEPLHF.